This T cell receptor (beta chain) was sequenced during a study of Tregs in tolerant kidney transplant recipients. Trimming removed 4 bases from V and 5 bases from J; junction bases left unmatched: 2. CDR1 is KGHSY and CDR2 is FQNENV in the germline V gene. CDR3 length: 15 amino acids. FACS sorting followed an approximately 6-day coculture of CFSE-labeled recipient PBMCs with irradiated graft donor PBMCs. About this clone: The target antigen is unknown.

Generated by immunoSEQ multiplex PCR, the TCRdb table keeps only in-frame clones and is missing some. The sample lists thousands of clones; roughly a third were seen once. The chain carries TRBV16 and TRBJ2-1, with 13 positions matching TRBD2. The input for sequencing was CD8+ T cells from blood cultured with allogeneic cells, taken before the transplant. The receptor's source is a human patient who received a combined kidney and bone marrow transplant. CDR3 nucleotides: TGTGCCAGCAGCCCACTAGCGGGGGGGAACAATGAGCAGTTCTTC. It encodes CASSPLAGGNNEQFF. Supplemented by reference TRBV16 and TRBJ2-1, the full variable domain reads GEEVAQTPKHLVRGEGQKAKLYCAPIKGHSYVFWYQQVLKNEFKFLISFQNENVFDETGMPKERFSAKCLPNSPCSLEIQATKLEDSAVYFCASSPLAGGNNEQFFGPGTRLTVL.